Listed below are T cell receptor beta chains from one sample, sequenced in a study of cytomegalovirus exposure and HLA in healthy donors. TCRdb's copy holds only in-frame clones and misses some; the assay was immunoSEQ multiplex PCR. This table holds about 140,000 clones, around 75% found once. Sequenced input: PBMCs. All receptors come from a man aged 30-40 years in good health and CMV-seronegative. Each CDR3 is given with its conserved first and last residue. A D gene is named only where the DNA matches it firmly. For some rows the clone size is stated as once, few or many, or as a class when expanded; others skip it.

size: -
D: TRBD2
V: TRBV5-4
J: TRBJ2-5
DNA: TGTGCCAGCAGCTTGCCCGCCCCAGTGTCGGAGGTTGGGGGGGCCCAGTACTTC
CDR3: CASSLPAPVSEVGGAQYF

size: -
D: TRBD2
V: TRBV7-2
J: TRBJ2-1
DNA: TGTGCCAGCAGCTTAGTTGGTAGCGGGATGGACAATGAGCAGTTCTTC
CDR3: CASSLVGSGMDNEQFF

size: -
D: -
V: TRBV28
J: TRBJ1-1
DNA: TGTGCCAGCAGCCTATGGGAGACTGAAGCTTTCTTT
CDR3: CASSLWETEAFF

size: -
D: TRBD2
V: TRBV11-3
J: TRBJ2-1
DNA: TGTGCCAGCAGCGCCACCCTAGCGGGGGGCGGGAATGAGCAGTTCTTC
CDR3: CASSATLAGGGNEQFF

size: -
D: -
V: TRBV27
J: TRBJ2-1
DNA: TGTGCCAGCACCCTAAGGGGGTACAGGTCCAATGAGCAGTTCTTC
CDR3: CASTLRGYRSNEQFF

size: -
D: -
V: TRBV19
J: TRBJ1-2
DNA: TGTGCCAGTAGTATAAAAGGCGGAGGCTACACCTTC
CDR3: CASSIKGGGYTF

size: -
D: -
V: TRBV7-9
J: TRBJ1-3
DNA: TGTGCCAGCAGCTTGGAGGACAACACCATATATTTT
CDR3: CASSLEDNTIYF

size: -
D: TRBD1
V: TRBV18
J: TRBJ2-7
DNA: TGTGCCAGCTCAAACAGGGGGACAGTCTCTCTGAGCTCCTACGAGCAGTACTTC
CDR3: CASSNRGTVSLSSYEQYF

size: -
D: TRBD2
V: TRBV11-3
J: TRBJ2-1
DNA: TGTGCCAGCAGCTTAGTGGGGACTAGCGGGAGGGCGGAGCAGTTCTTC
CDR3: CASSLVGTSGRAEQFF

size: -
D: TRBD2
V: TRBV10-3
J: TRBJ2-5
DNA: TGTGCCATCAGTGAGGCAACTAGCGGGGGGGGCCAGTACTTC
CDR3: CAISEATSGGGQYF

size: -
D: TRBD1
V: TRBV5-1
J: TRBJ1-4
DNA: TGCGCCAGCAGCGCCATGACAGGGAATGAAAAACTGTTTTTT
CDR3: CASSAMTGNEKLFF

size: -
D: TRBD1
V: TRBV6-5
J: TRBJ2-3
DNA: TGTGCCAGCAGTTACGAACCTGGGACAGCAGATACGCAGTATTTT
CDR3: CASSYEPGTADTQYF

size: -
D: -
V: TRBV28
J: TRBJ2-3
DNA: TGTGCCAGCCTTCGGCGAGGTGAGGATACGCAGTATTTT
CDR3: CASLRRGEDTQYF

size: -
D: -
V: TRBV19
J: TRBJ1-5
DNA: TGTGCCAGTAGTATAGGAGGGGAGGGAGGGCCCCAGCATTTT
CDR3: CASSIGGEGGPQHF

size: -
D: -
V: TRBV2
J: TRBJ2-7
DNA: TGTGCCAGCAGCAGGCGCATCTACGAGCAGTACTTC
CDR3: CASSRRIYEQYF

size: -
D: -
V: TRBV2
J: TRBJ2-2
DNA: TGTGCCAGCAGTGAAAACGAGGCCGCCGAGGACACCGGGGAGCTGTTTTTT
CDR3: CASSENEAAEDTGELFF

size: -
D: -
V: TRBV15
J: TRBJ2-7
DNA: TGTGCCACCGGCCCCGGCAGGGGCCTCGAGCAGTACTTC
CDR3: CATGPGRGLEQYF

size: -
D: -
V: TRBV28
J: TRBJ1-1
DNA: TGTGCCAGCAGTCTCGGGTTTTACACTGAAGCTTTCTTT
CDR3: CASSLGFYTEAFF

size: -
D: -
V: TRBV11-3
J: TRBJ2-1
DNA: TGTGCCAGCAGCTCAGGGACTCCCGGGTACAATGAGCAGTTCTTC
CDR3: CASSSGTPGYNEQFF

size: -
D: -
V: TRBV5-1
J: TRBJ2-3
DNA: TGCGCCAGCAGCTTGGAGGGGGTATCACGCACAGATACGCAGTATTTT
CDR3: CASSLEGVSRTDTQYF

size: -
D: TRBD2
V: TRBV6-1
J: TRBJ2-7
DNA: TGTGCCAGCAGCCGACGACTAGCGGGGGGTGATGAGCAGTACTTC
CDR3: CASSRRLAGGDEQYF

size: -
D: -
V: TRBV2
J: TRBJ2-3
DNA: TGTGCCAGCTCCGGGGTCTACAGGGCGGCGGATACGCAGTATTTT
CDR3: CASSGVYRAADTQYF

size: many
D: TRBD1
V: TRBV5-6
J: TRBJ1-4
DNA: TGTGCCAGCAGACGATCACCGGGACAGGACCATTTT
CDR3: CASRRSPGQDHF

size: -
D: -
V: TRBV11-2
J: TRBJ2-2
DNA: TGTGCCAGCAGCGTCGACGGGGGAAACACCGGGGAGCTGTTTTTT
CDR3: CASSVDGGNTGELFF

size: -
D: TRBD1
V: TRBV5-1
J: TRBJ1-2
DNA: TGCGCCAGCACCCCCGGGGACAGAAATGGCTACACCTTC
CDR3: CASTPGDRNGYTF

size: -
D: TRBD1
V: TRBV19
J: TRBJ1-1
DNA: TGTGCCAGTAGCCAACAGGGGCCCACTGAAGCTTTCTTT
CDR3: CASSQQGPTEAFF

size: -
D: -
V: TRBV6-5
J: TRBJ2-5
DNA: TGTGCCAGCAGTGCCCCAGGGGTTGAGACCCAGTACTTC
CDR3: CASSAPGVETQYF

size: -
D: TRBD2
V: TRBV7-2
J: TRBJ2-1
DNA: TGTGCCAGCAGCTTCACTAGCGCCAACTACAATGAGCAGTTCTTC
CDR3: CASSFTSANYNEQFF

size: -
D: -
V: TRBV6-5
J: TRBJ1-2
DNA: TGTGCCAGCAGTTACGGCGGCGGCTACACCTTC
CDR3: CASSYGGGYTF

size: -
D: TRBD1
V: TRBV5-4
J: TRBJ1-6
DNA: TGTGCCAGCAGCTTGGACCCAGGGGGCAATTCACCCCTCCACTTT
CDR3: CASSLDPGGNSPLHF

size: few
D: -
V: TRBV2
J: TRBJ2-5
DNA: TGTGCCAGCAGTGAACAGGGCGGGGAGGAGACCCAGTACTTC
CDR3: CASSEQGGEETQYF

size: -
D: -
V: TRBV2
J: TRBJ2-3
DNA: TGTGCCAGCAGTGTCACAGGGTGGGTCACAGATACGCAGTATTTT
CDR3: CASSVTGWVTDTQYF

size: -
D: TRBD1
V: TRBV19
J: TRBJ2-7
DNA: TGTGCCAGTAGTATCGCCGACAGGGACTACGAGCAGTACTTC
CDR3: CASSIADRDYEQYF

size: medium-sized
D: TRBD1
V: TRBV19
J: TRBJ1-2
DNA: TGTGCCAGTATTCCGGGACAGGGAATATACGGCTACACCTTC
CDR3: CASIPGQGIYGYTF

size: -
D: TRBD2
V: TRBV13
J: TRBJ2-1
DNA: TGTGCCAGCAGCTTAGTACCTAGCGGCCAAAATGAGCAGTTCTTC
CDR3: CASSLVPSGQNEQFF

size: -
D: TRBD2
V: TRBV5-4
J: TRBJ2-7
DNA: TGTGCCAGCAGAACGTTAGCGGGAGGGCAATACGAGCAGTACTTC
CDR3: CASRTLAGGQYEQYF